This TCR beta chain was found in a study of blood T cell repertoires in COVID-19. Study background: Researchers got acute and convalescent COVID-19 samples from the United States, Italy and Spain. T cells, B-cell-depleted T cells, or PBMCs supplied cDNA or gDNA.

In this sample, this clone turned up a few times. Original data processing: It was from reference gene primer amplification that nucleated cell counts were estimated. TCRdb keeps only in-frame clones here, not all; method: immunoSEQ multiplex PCR. V and J calls and clone size are copied from that table; D and trimming were computed from the DNA. This table holds approximately 250,000 clones, 88% found once. J was trimmed by 1 base and V by 4 bases; bases with no gene match: 4. This CDR3 has 15 residues. The germline V gene has CDR1 SEHNR and CDR2 FQNEAQ (reference sequence). The chain has TRBV7-9 and TRBJ2-5; 9 nucleotides match TRBD1. Sequencing was performed on PBMCs or T cells enriched from blood (not recorded which). The source is a woman aged 35 to 49 with acute COVID-19. This chain's CDR3 is CASSSPDRGQETQYF. CDR3 DNA sequence: TGTGCCAGCAGCTCCCCGGACAGGGGCCAAGAGACCCAGTACTTC.